Listed here are 19 T cell receptor beta chains from one sample, sequenced in a study of cytomegalovirus exposure and HLA in healthy donors. The PCR used 60 Vbeta and 13 Jbeta primers. Repertoires were generated with immunoSEQ multiplex PCR, while TCRdb's copy carries only in-frame clones and drops some. The sample contains about 190,000 clones, roughly 87% of which appear only once. The source material was PBMCs. The receptors here all came from a boy between 2 and 10 years old in good health and CMV-seronegative.

The genes are TRBV29-1 and TRBJ2-7, with a possible D match to TRBD2 (6 bases). The V end was cut by 2 bases, the J end by 6 bases, with 17 bases between. Germline assignment: CDR1 SQVTM and CDR2 ANQGSEA. There are 14 residues in the CDR3. The CDR3 DNA reads TGCAGCGTTGAATTTGGGGGGTTCCGTGGCGAGCAGTACTTC. This translates into CSVEFGGFRGEQYF.

This clone has a single count. The rearrangement links TRBV19 to TRBJ2-1; tentative D call: TRBD1 (6 bases). In germline, CDR1 is LNHDA, CDR2 SQIVND (reference sequence). This CDR3 region has 12 residues. Trimming left V 7 bases short and J 7 bases short, with 11 bases between. This CDR3 is CASTQGRNEQFF. The CDR3 DNA sequence: TGTGCCAGTACGCAGGGGCGTAATGAGCAGTTCTTC.

J is TRBJ2-5 and V is TRBV6-5, with 7 bases that match TRBD2. The end of the DNA fits TRBJ2-7 better, so the J call may be wrong. CDR3 length: 15 residues. Germline-derived CDR1 and CDR2 are MNHEY and SVGAGI. DNA of the CDR3: TGTGCCAGCAGTATCTACTCCGGGGGGTCCTACGAGCAGTACTTC. Translating it yields CASSIYSGGSYEQYF.

The chain joins TRBV5-1 to TRBJ2-2, with TRBD2 as a possible D gene (6 bases). The CDR3 spans 16 residues. Germline V CDR1 and CDR2: SGHRS, YFSETQ. The V end was cut by 2 bases, the J end by 3 bases, with 14 bases between. The CDR3 DNA is TGCGCCAGCAGCTTTGGGGCCGGAGGGGACACCGGGGAGCTGTTTTTT. Its translation is CASSFGAGGDTGELFF.

This clone was seen only once. The chain joins TRBV4-1 to TRBJ2-7; TRBD2 might be the D (6 bases). The CDR3 totals 16 residues. V lost 0 bases and J lost 1, with 13 bases in between. Germline V gene lookup returns CDR1 MGHRA and CDR2 YSYEKL. The DNA of the CDR3 is TGCGCCAGCAGCCAAGATGGATCTCGGGGGTCCTACGAGCAGTACTTC. It translates to CASSQDGSRGSYEQYF.

The V call is TRBV7-9, the J call TRBJ2-7; D might be TRBD2 (5 bases). The CDR3 length is 14 residues. Per germline, CDR1 SEHNR and CDR2 FQNEAQ (reference sequence). V shed 5 bases and J shed 2 bases, with 13 bases lying between them. CDR3 sequence: CASSDTGEAYEQYF. In DNA form, the CDR3 reads TGTGCCAGCAGCGATACCGGGGAAGCCTACGAGCAGTACTTC.

V is TRBV7-9 and J is TRBJ1-2, with 9 bases lining up with TRBD1. V dropped 5 bases and J dropped 1; count of bases not matched to a gene: 2. This CDR3 spans 14 amino acids. CDR1 is SEHNR and CDR2 is FQNEAQ in the germline V gene (reference sequence). DNA of the CDR3: TGTGCCAGCAGCCGGACAGGGGATAACTATGGCTACACCTTC. Its protein is CASSRTGDNYGYTF.

The DNA for the CDR3 is TGTGCCAGCAGCCGGAGGACCCAAGAGACCCAGTACTTC. Encoded protein: CASSRRTQETQYF. The chain couples TRBV7-2 to TRBJ2-5, with D perhaps TRBD2 (5 bases). The CDR3 totals 13 residues. CDR1 and CDR2 (germline): SGHTA, FQGNSA. Trimming left V 5 bases short and J 1 base short, with 8 bases between.

This clone was found once. V and J are TRBV6-1 and TRBJ2-5; D may be TRBD2 (6 bases). Trimming cost V 1 base and J 4 bases, with 13 bases left between them. The CDR3 contains 15 residues. Germline loops: CDR1 MNHNS, CDR2 SASEGT. Written as DNA, the CDR3 is TGTGCCAGCAGTGAAGGCCAGGGAGGTGGAGAGACCCAGTACTTC. It is translated as CASSEGQGGGETQYF.

The chain couples TRBV19 to TRBJ2-1, with D unresolved. Germline-derived CDR1 and CDR2 are LNHDA and SQIVND (reference sequence). The CDR3 runs to 14 residues. Trimming left V 1 base short and J 4 bases short, with 8 bases between. CDR3 in amino acids: CASSIVGQYNEQFF. The CDR3, as DNA: TGTGCCAGTAGTATAGTTGGCCAGTACAATGAGCAGTTCTTC.

V usage is TRBV4-1 and J usage is TRBJ1-1; 12 nucleotides agree with TRBD1. CDR1 is MGHRA and CDR2 is YSYEKL in the germline V gene. The V segment lost 7 bases and the J segment 11 bases; nucleotides outside the gene matches: 11. The CDR3 is made up of 14 amino acids. The CDR3 region is CASTPFGTGGPAFF. The CDR3, as DNA: TGCGCCAGCACCCCTTTCGGGACAGGGGGCCCGGCTTTCTTT.

The V and J genes are TRBV19 and TRBJ2-3; 8 nucleotides line up with TRBD1. Germline assignment: CDR1 LNHDA and CDR2 SQIVND (reference sequence). CDR3 length: 12 amino acids. After removal of 4 bases from V and 6 bases from J, the junction contained 0 bases not matched to a gene. The CDR3 nucleotides read TGTGCCAGTAGTAGGGACAGGGATACGCAGTATTTT. The encoded protein is CASSRDRDTQYF.

The gene calls are TRBV7-9 and TRBJ1-5, with a weak D call TRBD1 (6 bases). This CDR3 has 16 amino acids. Germline CDR1 and CDR2: SEHNR and FQNEAQ (reference sequence). The V gene lost 1 base and the J gene lost 5 bases, with 15 bases spanning the gap. CDR3 region: CASSLVLRGIYQPQHF. The CDR3 DNA reads TGTGCCAGCAGCTTAGTTCTCAGGGGTATCTATCAGCCCCAGCATTTT.

This clone was found once. V gene TRBV13 combines with J gene TRBJ2-7; unclear D gene. V lost 2 bases and J lost 2, with 10 bases in between. The CDR3 loop spans 14 amino acids. The germline V gene has CDR1 PRHDT and CDR2 FYEKMQ (reference sequence). This CDR3 reads CASSLRASTYEQYF. The DNA of the CDR3 is TGTGCCAGCAGCTTAAGAGCGTCAACCTACGAGCAGTACTTC.

The chain combines TRBV29-1 with TRBJ2-5, with 11 bases identical to TRBD1. The J call could be wrong; TRBJ2-7 is a better fit for the DNA end. There are 14 residues in the CDR3. Germline CDR1 SQVTM, CDR2 ANQGSEA. The DNA for the CDR3 is TGCAGCGCCGAGGGACAGGGGGAAGTTAACGAGCAGTACTTC. Residues: CSAEGQGEVNEQYF.

V and J are TRBV5-1 and TRBJ2-2, with no clear D. The CDR3 is 14 amino acids. The germline gives CDR1 SGHRS, CDR2 YFSETQ. Trimming pared 5 bases from V and 3 bases from J, leaving 11 bases between. The CDR3: CASSNFQDTGELFF. The DNA for the CDR3 is TGCGCCAGCAGTAATTTCCAGGACACCGGGGAGCTGTTTTTT.

The V call is TRBV28, the J call TRBJ2-7; D unclear. Germline values: CDR1 MDHEN, CDR2 SYDVKM. The CDR3 loop spans 13 amino acids. V was trimmed by 0 bases and J by 1 base, leaving 4 bases between them. The DNA of the CDR3 is TGTGCCAGCAGTTTATGGCAGTCCTACGAGCAGTACTTC. Translated: CASSLWQSYEQYF.

The chain employs TRBV5-1 and TRBJ2-5, with D tentatively TRBD2 (6 bases). CDR1 and CDR2 from the germline V gene are SGHRS and YFSETQ. The CDR3 has 13 residues. Between the trimmed V and J ends, which lost 5 bases and 3 bases, there was a span of 11 bases. CDR3 loop: CASSPPGEETQYF. In DNA, the CDR3 is TGCGCCAGCAGTCCCCCGGGGGAAGAGACCCAGTACTTC.

The V gene is TRBV29-1, the J gene TRBJ1-2, with a possible D match to TRBD1 (5 bases). Germline V CDR1 and CDR2: SQVTM, ANQGSEA. The length of the CDR3 is 15 residues. The CDR3 reads CSDTVRGGLGYGYTF. CDR3 nucleotides: TGCAGTGACACCGTACGGGGGGGTTTAGGCTATGGCTACACCTTC.